This TCR beta chain stems from a study of blood T cell repertoires in COVID-19. Study-level information: COVID-19 samples collected from the United States, Italy and Spain covered acute and convalescent phases. T cells, B-cell-depleted T cells, or PBMCs provided the cDNA or gDNA that served as material.

Seattle patients were enrolled while actively infected and followed longitudinally. How the authors handled the data: Reference gene primer amplification gave estimated nucleated cell counts. Clones were sequenced by immunoSEQ multiplex PCR, and TCRdb holds only the in-frame ones, with some missing. V and J calls and clone size are copied from that table; D and trimming were computed from the DNA. The data contain roughly 230,000 clones, roughly 85% of them singletons. The specimen sequenced was peripheral blood. This TCR was sampled from a man aged 45-65 years with COVID-19, enrolled during active disease.

The CDR3 sequence: CASSLGRGNTGELFF. Written as DNA, the CDR3 is TGTGCCAGCAGTTTGGGGCGGGGAAACACCGGGGAGCTGTTTTTT. This chain uses TRBV28 with TRBJ2-2; D is possibly TRBD2 (6 bases). CDR1 and CDR2 from the germline V gene are MDHEN and SYDVKM. The CDR3 length is 15 residues. Trimming shortened V by 3 bases and J by 2 bases, and 10 bases separated the two germline ends.